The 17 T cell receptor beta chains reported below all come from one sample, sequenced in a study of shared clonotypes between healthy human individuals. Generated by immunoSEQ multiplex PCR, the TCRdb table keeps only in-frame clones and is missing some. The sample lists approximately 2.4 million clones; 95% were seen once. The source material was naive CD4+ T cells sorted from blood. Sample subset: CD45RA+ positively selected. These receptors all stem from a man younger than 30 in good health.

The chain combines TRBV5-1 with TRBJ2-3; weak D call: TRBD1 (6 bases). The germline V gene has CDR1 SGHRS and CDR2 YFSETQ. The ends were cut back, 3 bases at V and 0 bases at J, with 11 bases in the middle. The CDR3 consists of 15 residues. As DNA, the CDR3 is TGCGCCAGCAGCTCCAGAGGGGGAAGCACAGATACGCAGTATTTT. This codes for CASSSRGGSTDTQYF. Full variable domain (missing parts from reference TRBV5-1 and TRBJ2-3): KAGVTQTPRYLIKTRGQQVTLSCSPISGHRSVSWYQQTPGQGLQFLFEYFSETQRNKGNFPGRFSGRQFSNSRSEMNVSTLELGDSALYLCASSSRGGSTDTQYFGPGTRLTVL.

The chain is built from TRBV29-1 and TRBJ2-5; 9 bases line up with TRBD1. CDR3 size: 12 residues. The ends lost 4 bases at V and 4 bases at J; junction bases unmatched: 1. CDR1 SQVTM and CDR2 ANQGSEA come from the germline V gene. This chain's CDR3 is CSVGTGVETQYF. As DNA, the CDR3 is TGCAGCGTTGGGACAGGGGTAGAGACCCAGTACTTC.

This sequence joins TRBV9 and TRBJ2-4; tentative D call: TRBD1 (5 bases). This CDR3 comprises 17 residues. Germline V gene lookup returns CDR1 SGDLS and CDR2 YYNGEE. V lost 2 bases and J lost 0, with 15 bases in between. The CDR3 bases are TGTGCCAGCAGCGTCGAGGCTGACAGCTTAGCCAAAAACATTCAGTACTTC. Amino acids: CASSVEADSLAKNIQYF.

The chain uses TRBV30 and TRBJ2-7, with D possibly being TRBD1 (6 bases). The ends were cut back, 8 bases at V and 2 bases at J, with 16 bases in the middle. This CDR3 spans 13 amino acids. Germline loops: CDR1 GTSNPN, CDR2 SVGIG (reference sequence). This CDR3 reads CAGNREVTYEQYF. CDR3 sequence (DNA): TGTGCCGGAAACAGGGAAGTAACCTACGAGCAGTACTTC.

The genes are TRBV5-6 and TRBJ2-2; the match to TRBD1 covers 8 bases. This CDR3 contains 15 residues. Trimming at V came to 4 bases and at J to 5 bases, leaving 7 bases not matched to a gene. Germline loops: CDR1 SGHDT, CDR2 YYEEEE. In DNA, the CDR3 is TGTGCCAGCAGCGAGCAGGGGGCCTCGACCGGGGAGCTGTTTTTT. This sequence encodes CASSEQGASTGELFF.

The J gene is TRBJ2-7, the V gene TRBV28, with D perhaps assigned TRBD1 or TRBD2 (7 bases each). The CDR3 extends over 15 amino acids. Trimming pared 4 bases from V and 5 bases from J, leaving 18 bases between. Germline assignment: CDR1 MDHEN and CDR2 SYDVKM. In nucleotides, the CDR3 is TGTGCCAGCAGTTCCCAGGGGGGGAACCGCAACGAGCAGTACTTC. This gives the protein CASSSQGGNRNEQYF.

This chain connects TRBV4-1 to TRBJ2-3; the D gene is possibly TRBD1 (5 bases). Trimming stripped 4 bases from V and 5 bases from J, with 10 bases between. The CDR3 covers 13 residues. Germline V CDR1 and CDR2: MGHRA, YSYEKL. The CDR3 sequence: CASSRRQRDTQYF. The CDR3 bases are TGCGCCAGCAGCCGCCGACAGAGAGATACGCAGTATTTT.

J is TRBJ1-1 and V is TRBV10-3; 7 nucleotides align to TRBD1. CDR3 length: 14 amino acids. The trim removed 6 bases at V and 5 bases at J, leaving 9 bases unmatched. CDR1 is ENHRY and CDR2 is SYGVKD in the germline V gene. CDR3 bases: TGTGCCATCAGAGAAGGGGGCGCAACAACTGAAGCTTTCTTT. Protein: CAIREGGATTEAFF.

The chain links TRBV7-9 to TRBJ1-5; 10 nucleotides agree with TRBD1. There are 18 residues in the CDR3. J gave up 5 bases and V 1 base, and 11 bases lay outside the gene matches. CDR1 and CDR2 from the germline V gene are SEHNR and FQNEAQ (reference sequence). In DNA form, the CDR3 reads TGTGCCAGCAGCTTAGTGGTCTGGGACAGGGGAGGGGATCAGCCCCAGCATTTT. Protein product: CASSLVVWDRGGDQPQHF.

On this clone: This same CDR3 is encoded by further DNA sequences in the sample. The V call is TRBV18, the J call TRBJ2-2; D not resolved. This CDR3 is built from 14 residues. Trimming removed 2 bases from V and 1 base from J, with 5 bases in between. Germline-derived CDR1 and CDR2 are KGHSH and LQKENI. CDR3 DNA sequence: TGTGCCAGCTCACCAGACCGGAACACCGGGGAGCTGTTTTTT. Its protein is CASSPDRNTGELFF.

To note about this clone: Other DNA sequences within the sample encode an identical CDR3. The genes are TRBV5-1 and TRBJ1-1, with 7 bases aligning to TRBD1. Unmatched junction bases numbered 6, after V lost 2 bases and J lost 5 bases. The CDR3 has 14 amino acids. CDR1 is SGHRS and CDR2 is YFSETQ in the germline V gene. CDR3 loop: CASSFDRVGTEAFF. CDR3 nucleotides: TGCGCCAGCAGCTTCGACAGGGTGGGAACTGAAGCTTTCTTT.

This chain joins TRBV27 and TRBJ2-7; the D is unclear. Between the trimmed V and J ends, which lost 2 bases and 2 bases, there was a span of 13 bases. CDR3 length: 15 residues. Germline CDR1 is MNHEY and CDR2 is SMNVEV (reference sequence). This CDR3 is CASSLKADGTYEQYF. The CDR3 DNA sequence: TGTGCCAGCAGTTTAAAGGCGGACGGAACCTACGAGCAGTACTTC.

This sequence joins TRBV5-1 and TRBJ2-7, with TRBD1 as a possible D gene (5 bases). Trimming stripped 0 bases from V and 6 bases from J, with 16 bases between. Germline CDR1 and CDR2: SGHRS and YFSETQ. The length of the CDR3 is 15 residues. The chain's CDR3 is CASSLAGSGLGEQYF. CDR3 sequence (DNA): TGCGCCAGCAGCTTGGCCGGGTCAGGGTTGGGCGAGCAGTACTTC.

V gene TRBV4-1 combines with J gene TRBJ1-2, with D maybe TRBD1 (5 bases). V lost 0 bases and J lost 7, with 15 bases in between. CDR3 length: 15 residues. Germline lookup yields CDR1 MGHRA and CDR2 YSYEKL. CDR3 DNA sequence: TGCGCCAGCAGCCAAGAGGGGGAGTTCCTGGGTGGCTACACCTTC. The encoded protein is CASSQEGEFLGGYTF.

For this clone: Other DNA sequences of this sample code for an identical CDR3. The CDR3 region has the DNA TGCGCCAGCAGCTTGGGTGGTAACAATCAGCCCCAGCATTTT. Encoded protein: CASSLGGNNQPQHF. V gene TRBV5-1 combines with J gene TRBJ1-5, with D unclear. This CDR3 has 14 amino acids. The germline V gene encodes CDR1 SGHRS and CDR2 YFSETQ. Trimming left V 0 bases short and J 3 bases short, with 7 bases between.

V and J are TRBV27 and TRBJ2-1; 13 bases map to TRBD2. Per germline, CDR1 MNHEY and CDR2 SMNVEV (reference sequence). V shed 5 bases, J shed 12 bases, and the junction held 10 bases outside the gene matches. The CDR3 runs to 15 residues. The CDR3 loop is CASSPSGLAGSWQFF. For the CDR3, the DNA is TGTGCCAGCAGTCCTTCGGGACTAGCGGGATCATGGCAGTTCTTC.

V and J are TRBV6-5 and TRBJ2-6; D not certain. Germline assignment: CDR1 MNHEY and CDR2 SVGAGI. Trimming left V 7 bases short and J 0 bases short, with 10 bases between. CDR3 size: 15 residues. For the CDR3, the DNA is TGTGCCAGCACCCTGGGGTACTCTGGGGCCAACGTCCTGACTTTC. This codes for CASTLGYSGANVLTF.